This TCR beta chain emerged from a study of CD8 T cells in ankylosing spondylitis. Overall study findings and caveats: Some of the motif variants had earlier been found in reactive arthritis patients' fluid and blood. From matched ankylosing spondylitis synovial fluid, disease-linked clones were reportedly recovered at significantly enriched levels. CD8+ by phenotype, disease-linked clones were relatively rare in peripheral blood. Typical of ankylosing spondylitis blood, it appeared, was a TCR beta motif of fewer than 10 highly homologous variants.

The V gene end was trimmed by 5 bases and the J gene end by 1 base; junction bases not matched to a gene: 6. CDR3 length equals 16 residues. Germline V lookup: CDR1 DFQATT, CDR2 SNEGSKA (reference sequence). This clonotype was observed a few times. What it binds is not known. Preparation of TCR beta libraries was done by quantitative 5'-RACE with molecular barcodes. TCRdb passed the 5' RACE reads through MiXCR, listing each CDR3 protein once. The sample includes 350,000 to 550,000 distinct CDR3 sequences, approximately 26% seen only once; the top ten take over 0.8%. The chain combines TRBV20-1 with TRBJ2-3; 13 bases align to TRBD2. This receptor was obtained from a male donor with ankylosing spondylitis. The sample was blood, either unsorted or a sorted T cell fraction (not recorded which). CDR3 sequence (DNA): TGCAGTGCTCCGCGACTAGCGGGGGGAGGCACAGATACGCAGTATTTT. It codes for CSAPRLAGGGTDTQYF.